One sample yielded the 15 T cell receptor beta chains listed below, sequenced in a study of cytomegalovirus exposure and HLA in healthy donors. The PCR used 60 Vbeta and 13 Jbeta primers. Some clones are missing from TCRdb's copy, which holds only in-frame ones; the method was immunoSEQ multiplex PCR. The table lists 75,000 to 100,000 clones, 75% to 85% of them singletons, with approximately 10% in the top ten. Sample: PBMCs. Source of these receptors: a young man in good health and CMV-seropositive.

This clone was seen a handful of times. V usage is TRBV9 and J usage is TRBJ1-2; D perhaps matches TRBD1 (5 bases). The CDR3 consists of 14 residues. V lost 4 bases to trimming and J lost 7 bases, with 17 bases between them. The germline gives CDR1 SGDLS, CDR2 YYNGEE. Here the CDR3 DNA reads TGTGCCAGCAGCTCATTTCAGGGTCTCTCTGGCTACACCTTC. It codes for CASSSFQGLSGYTF.

This clone appeared a few times. CDR3 DNA: TGTGCCAGCAGGGCGACAGGGTTGTCCTACGAGCAGTACTTC. This gives the protein CASRATGLSYEQYF. The gene calls are TRBV6-5 and TRBJ2-7; TRBD1 agrees at 7 bases. V was clipped by 6 bases and J by 1 base; unmatched bases: 6. The CDR3 covers 14 residues. Germline V CDR1 and CDR2: MNHEY, SVGAGI.

The genes are TRBV5-4 and TRBJ2-7, with D maybe TRBD1 (5 bases). V lost 3 bases and J 0 bases, leaving 13 bases between the germline ends. CDR3 length equals 15 residues. Per the germline V gene, CDR1 is SGHNT and CDR2 is YYREEE (reference sequence). CDR3 protein: CASSSQGPNSYEQYF. CDR3 coding DNA: TGTGCCAGCAGCTCGCAGGGCCCAAACTCCTACGAGCAGTACTTC.

V is TRBV7-9 and J is TRBJ1-1; D not certain. CDR3 size: 14 residues. The V and J ends lost 5 bases and 4 bases respectively, with 14 bases between them. CDR1 is SEHNR and CDR2 is FQNEAQ in the germline V gene (reference sequence). The CDR3 bases are TGTGCCAGCAGCACTGACACCTTGGGCACTGAAGCTTTCTTT. Protein: CASSTDTLGTEAFF.

The gene calls are TRBV19 and TRBJ2-7; 8 positions agree with TRBD1. V shed 6 bases and J 6 bases; nucleotides not matched to a gene: 7. From germline, CDR1 is LNHDA and CDR2 SQIVND (reference sequence). The length of the CDR3 is 13 residues. The CDR3 protein is CASSTPTGAEQYF. DNA for the CDR3: TGTGCCAGTAGCACCCCGACAGGGGCCGAGCAGTACTTC.

This clone was picked up one time. The chain combines TRBV15 with TRBJ2-7, with D hard to call. V lost 0 bases, J lost 4 bases, and 4 bases lay in between. Germline assignment: CDR1 LNHNV and CDR2 YYDKDF (reference sequence). The CDR3 has 12 amino acids. As DNA, the CDR3 is TGTGCCACCAGCAGAGAGAGATACGAGCAGTACTTC. Protein sequence: CATSRERYEQYF.

The chain uses TRBV9 and TRBJ2-3, with D tentatively TRBD2 (6 bases). Germline V gene data show CDR1 as SGDLS and CDR2 as YYNGEE. The CDR3 sequence is 14 residues long. The V and J ends lost 1 base and 5 bases respectively, with 11 bases between them. This CDR3 reads CASSVQGGGDTQYF. In DNA form, the CDR3 reads TGTGCCAGCAGCGTACAGGGAGGTGGAGATACGCAGTATTTT.

The chain carries TRBV6-1 and TRBJ2-2, with 7 bases fitting TRBD2. Germline trimming cut 1 base from V and 6 bases from J; bases unmatched to any gene: 5. Per germline, CDR1 MNHNS and CDR2 SASEGT. This CDR3 region has 15 residues. CDR3 nucleotide sequence: TGTGCCAGCAGTGAAGTGGGGGGGAGAGCCGGGGAGCTGTTTTTT. It specifies CASSEVGGRAGELFF.

The chain has TRBV5-1 and TRBJ1-3; TRBD1 agrees at 9 bases. V lost 4 bases to trimming and J lost 9 bases; unmatched junction nucleotides: 11. Germline CDR1 and CDR2: SGHRS and YFSETQ. The CDR3 totals 15 residues. CDR3 amino acids: CASSPSPDRGGTIYF. CDR3 sequence (DNA): TGCGCCAGCAGCCCAAGCCCGGACAGGGGAGGCACCATATATTTT.

The rearrangement uses TRBV27 and TRBJ2-5; TRBD2 matches 9 bases. CDR1 is MNHEY, CDR2 SMNVEV, per germline (reference sequence). Trimming at V came to 4 bases and at J to 5 bases, leaving 5 bases not matched to a gene. The CDR3 runs to 14 residues. DNA of the CDR3: TGTGCCAGCAGTTGGCTAGCGGGGCTGGAGACCCAGTACTTC. Amino acids: CASSWLAGLETQYF.

This clone has more than one count but fewer than ten. V gene TRBV19 combines with J gene TRBJ2-3, with D perhaps matching TRBD1 (7 bases). The length of the CDR3 is 13 residues. V lost 4 bases and J 4 bases, leaving 9 bases between the germline ends. Germline V gene sequence: CDR1 LNHDA, CDR2 SQIVND (reference sequence). CDR3 loop: CASSTGGPDTQYF. The CDR3 DNA follows: TGTGCCAGTAGTACAGGGGGGCCAGATACGCAGTATTTT.

This clone was recorded once. The V and J genes are TRBV9 and TRBJ2-7, with 9 bases that match TRBD1. This CDR3 region has 14 residues. V gave up 3 bases and J gave up 3 bases; unmatched junction bases: 4. Per the germline V gene, CDR1 is SGDLS and CDR2 is YYNGEE. The CDR3 is CASSAGQGLYEQYF. CDR3 nucleotides: TGTGCCAGCAGCGCGGGACAGGGCCTCTACGAGCAGTACTTC.

This clone was found once. The gene calls are TRBV5-5 and TRBJ2-5, with 10 bases that match TRBD2. Germline V CDR1 and CDR2: SGHKS, YYEKEE (reference sequence). The junction had 9 bases not matched to a gene; V was cut back by 2 bases and J by 5 bases. The CDR3 is 16 residues long. The CDR3: CASSFVPAGGPETQYF. CDR3 coding DNA: TGTGCCAGCAGCTTCGTCCCAGCGGGGGGGCCGGAGACCCAGTACTTC.

J is TRBJ1-6 and V is TRBV9; the D is unclear. Trimming cost V 0 bases and J 7 bases, with 5 bases left between them. The CDR3 extends over 13 amino acids. Germline CDR1 reads SGDLS; CDR2 reads YYNGEE. DNA for the CDR3: TGTGCCAGCAGCGTAGCGGGGAATTCACCCCTCCACTTT. This translates into CASSVAGNSPLHF.

Only one count was recorded for this clone. This rearrangement joins TRBV30 to TRBJ2-3; TRBD2 is a possible D gene (5 bases). The CDR3 covers 14 residues. Trimming pared 2 bases from V and 1 base from J, leaving 10 bases between. Looked up from germline, CDR1 is GTSNPN and CDR2 is SVGIG (reference sequence). Here the CDR3 DNA reads TGTGCCTGGAGTCCGGGGTTACGCACAGATACGCAGTATTTT. Its translation: CAWSPGLRTDTQYF.